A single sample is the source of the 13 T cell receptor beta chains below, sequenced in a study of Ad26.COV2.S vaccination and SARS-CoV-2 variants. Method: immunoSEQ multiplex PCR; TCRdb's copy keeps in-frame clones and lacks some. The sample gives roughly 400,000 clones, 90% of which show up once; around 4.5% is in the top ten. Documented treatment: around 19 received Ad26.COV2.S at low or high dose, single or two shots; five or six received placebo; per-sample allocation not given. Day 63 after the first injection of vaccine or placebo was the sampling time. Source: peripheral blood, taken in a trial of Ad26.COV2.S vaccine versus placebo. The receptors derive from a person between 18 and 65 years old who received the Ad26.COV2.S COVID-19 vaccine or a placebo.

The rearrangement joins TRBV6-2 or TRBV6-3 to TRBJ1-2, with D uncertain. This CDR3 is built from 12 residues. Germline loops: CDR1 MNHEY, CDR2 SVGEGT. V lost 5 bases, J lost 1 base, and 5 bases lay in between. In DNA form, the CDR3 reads TGTGCCAGCAGTCGGAGTAACTATGGCTACACCTTC. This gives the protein CASSRSNYGYTF.

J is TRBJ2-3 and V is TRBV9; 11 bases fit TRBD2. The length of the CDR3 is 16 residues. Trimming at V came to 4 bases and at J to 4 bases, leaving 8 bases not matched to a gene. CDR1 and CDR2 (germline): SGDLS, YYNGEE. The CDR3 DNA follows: TGTGCCAGCAGCACAACAACTAGCGGGAGTGCAGATACGCAGTATTTT. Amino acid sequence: CASSTTTSGSADTQYF. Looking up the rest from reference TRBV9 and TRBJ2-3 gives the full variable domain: DSGVTQTPKHLITATGQRVTLRCSPRSGDLSVYWYQQSLDQGLQFLIQYYNGEERAKGNILERFSAQQFPDLHSELNLSSLELGDSALYFCASSTTTSGSADTQYFGPGTRLTVL.

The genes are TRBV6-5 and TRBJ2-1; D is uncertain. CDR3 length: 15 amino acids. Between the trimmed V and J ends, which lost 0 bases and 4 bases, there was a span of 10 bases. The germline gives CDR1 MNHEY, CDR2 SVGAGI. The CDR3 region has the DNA TGTGCCAGCAGTTACTCGAGAACCGGGTACAATGAGCAGTTCTTC. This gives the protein CASSYSRTGYNEQFF.

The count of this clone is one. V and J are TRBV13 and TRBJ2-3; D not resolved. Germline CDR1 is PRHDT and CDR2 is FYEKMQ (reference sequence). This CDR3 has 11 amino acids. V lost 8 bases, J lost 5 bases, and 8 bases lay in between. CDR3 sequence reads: CASSALDTQYF. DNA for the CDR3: TGTGCCAGCTCCGCACTAGATACGCAGTATTTT. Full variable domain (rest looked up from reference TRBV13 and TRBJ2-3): AAGVIQSPRHLIKEKRETATLKCYPIPRHDTVYWYQQGPGQDPQFLISFYEKMQSDKGSIPDRFSAQQFSDYHSELNMSSLELGDSALYFCASSALDTQYFGPGTRLTVL.

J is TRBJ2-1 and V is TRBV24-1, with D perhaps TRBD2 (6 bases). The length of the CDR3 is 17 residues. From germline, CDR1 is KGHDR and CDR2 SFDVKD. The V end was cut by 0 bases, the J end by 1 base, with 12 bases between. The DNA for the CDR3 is TGTGCCACCAGTGATTTGGGACGGAGGGGTTCCTACAATGAGCAGTTCTTC. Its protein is CATSDLGRRGSYNEQFF.

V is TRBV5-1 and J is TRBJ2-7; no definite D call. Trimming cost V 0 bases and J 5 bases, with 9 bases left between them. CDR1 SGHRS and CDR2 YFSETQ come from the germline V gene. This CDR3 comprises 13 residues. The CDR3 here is CASSLALGNEQYF. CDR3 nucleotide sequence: TGCGCCAGCAGCTTGGCCTTAGGGAACGAGCAGTACTTC.

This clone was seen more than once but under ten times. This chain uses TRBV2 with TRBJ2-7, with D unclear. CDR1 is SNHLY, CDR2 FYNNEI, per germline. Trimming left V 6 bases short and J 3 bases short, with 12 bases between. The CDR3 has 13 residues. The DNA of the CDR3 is TGTGCCAGCAGGGGCACCGCCTACTACGAGCAGTACTTC. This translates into CASRGTAYYEQYF.

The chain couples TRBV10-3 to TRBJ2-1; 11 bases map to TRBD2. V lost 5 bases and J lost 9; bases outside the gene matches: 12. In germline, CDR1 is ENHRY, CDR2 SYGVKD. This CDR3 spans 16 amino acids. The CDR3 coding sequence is TGTGCCATCAGTTCACCGACTAGCGGGACTAGGGGTGAGCAGTTCTTC. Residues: CAISSPTSGTRGEQFF.

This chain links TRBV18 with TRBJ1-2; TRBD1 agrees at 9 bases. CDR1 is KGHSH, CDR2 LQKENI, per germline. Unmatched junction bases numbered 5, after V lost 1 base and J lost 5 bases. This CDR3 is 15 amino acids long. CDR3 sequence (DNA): TGTGCCAGCTCACCACTAACCGGGACAGGGTATGGCTACACCTTC. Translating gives CASSPLTGTGYGYTF.

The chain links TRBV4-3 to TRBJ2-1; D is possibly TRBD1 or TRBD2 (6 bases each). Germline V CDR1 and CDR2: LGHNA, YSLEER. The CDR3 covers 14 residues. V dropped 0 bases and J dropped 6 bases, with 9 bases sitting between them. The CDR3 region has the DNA TGCGCCAGCAGCCAAGATAAGGGGGGCAATGAGCAGTTCTTC. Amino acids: CASSQDKGGNEQFF.

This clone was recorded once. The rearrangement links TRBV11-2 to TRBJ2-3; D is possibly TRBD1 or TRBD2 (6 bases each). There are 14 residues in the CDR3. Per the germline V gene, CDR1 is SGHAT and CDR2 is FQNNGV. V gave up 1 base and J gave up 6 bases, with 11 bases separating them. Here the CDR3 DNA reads TGTGCCAGCAGCTTAGGAATAGGGGGGGATACGCAGTATTTT. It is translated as CASSLGIGGDTQYF.

CDR3 residues: CASSLEGQGFYEQYF. CDR3 in DNA: TGTGCCAGCAGCTTAGAGGGACAGGGGTTCTACGAGCAGTACTTC. The chain combines TRBV7-2 with TRBJ2-7; 10 bases line up with TRBD1. Germline V gene lookup returns CDR1 SGHTA and CDR2 FQGNSA. V gave up 1 base and J gave up 3 bases; unmatched junction bases: 3. This CDR3 is 15 amino acids long.

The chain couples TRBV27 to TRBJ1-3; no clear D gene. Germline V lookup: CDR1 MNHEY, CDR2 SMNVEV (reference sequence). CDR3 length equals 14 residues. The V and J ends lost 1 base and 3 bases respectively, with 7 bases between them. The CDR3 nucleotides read TGTGCCAGCAGTTTATATTCCGGTGGAAACACCATATATTTT. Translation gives CASSLYSGGNTIYF.